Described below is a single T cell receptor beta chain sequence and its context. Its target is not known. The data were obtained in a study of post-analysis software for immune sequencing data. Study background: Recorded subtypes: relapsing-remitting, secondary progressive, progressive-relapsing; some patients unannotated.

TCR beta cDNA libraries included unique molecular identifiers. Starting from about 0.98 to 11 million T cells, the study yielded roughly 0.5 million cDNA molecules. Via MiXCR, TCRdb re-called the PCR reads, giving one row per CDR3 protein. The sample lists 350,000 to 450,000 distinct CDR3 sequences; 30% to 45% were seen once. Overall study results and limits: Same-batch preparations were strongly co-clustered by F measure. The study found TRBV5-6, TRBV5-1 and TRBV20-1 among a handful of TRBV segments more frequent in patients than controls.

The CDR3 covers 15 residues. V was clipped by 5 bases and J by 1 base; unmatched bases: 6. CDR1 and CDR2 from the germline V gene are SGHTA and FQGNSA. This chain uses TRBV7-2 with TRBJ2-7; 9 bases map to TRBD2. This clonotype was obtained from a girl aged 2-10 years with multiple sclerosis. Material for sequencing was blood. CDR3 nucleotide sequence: TGTGCCAGCAGCCATAGCGGGAGTTTATCCTACGAGCAGTACTTC. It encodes CASSHSGSLSYEQYF.